What follows is one T cell receptor (beta chain) and its context. This CDR3 is 15 amino acids long. Germline lookup yields CDR1 SGHRS and CDR2 YFSETQ. V lost 0 bases to trimming and J lost 6 bases, with 15 bases between them. How the authors handled the data: Amplification from reference gene primers served as the basis for estimated nucleated cell counts. Repertoires were generated with immunoSEQ multiplex PCR, while TCRdb's copy carries only in-frame clones and drops some. V, J and clone size reflect that table, while D and trimming were determined from the DNA. The table has just under 80,000 clones, around 80% seen once; the top ten hold less than 40%. The sample belongs to a study of blood T cell repertoires in COVID-19. For the study at large: Whether acute or convalescent, the COVID-19 samples came from the United States, Italy and Spain. Sources were T cells, B-cell-depleted T cells, or PBMCs; the material itself was cDNA or gDNA.

V usage is TRBV5-1 and J usage is TRBJ1-2; perhaps TRBD1 as D (5 bases). The clonotype was recovered from a woman in her sixties or seventies with acute or convalescent COVID-19. The material sequenced was peripheral blood. This CDR3 reads CASSLAPGLGHGYTF. CDR3 coding DNA: TGCGCCAGCAGCTTGGCGCCGGGACTAGGGCATGGCTACACCTTC.